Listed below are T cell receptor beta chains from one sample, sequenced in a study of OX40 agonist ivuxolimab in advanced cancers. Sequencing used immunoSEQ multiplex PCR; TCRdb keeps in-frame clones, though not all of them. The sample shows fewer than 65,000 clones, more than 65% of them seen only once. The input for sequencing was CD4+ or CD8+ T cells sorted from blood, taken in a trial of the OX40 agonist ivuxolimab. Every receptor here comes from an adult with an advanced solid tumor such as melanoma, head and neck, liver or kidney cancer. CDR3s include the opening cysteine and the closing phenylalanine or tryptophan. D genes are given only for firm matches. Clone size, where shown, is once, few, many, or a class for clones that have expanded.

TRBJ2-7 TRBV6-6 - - CASSLAPGGAVYEQYF TGTGCCAGCAGTCTCGCCCCTGGGGGCGCGGTATACGAGCAGTACTTC
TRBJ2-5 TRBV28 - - CASSSPNSRQETQYF TGTGCCAGCAGTTCCCCGAACAGCAGACAAGAGACCCAGTACTTC
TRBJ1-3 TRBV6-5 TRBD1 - CASSLTGRNTIYF TGTGCCAGCAGTCTGACAGGGAGAAACACCATATATTTT
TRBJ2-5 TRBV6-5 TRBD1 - CASTGTGLGTQYF TGTGCCAGCACTGGGACAGGCCTTGGGACCCAGTACTTC
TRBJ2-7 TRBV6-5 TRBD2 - CASSYGRVEQYF TGTGCCAGCAGTTACGGGAGGGTCGAGCAGTACTTC
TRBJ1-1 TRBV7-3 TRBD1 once CASSSGGEGSEAFF TGTGCCAGCAGCTCAGGGGGCGAAGGATCTGAAGCTTTCTTT
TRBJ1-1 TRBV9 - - CASSVASGTGNTEAFF TGTGCCAGCAGCGTAGCTTCCGGGACTGGGAACACTGAAGCTTTCTTT
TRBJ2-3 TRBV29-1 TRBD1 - CSVGAGQGKNTDTQYF TGCAGCGTTGGAGCTGGACAGGGAAAAAACACAGATACGCAGTATTTT
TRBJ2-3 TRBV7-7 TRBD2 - CASSLGTSSDTQYF TGTGCTAGCAGCTTAGGGACTAGTTCAGATACGCAGTATTTT
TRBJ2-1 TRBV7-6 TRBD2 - CASSSSGSRTNEQFF TGTGCCAGCAGCTCTAGCGGGAGTCGAACCAATGAGCAGTTCTTC
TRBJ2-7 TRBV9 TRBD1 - CASSVAGTGDEQYF TGTGCCAGCAGCGTTGCCGGGACAGGTGACGAGCAGTACTTC
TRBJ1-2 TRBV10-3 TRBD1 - CATAPHRDSSSNYGYTF TGTGCCACCGCGCCGCACCGGGACAGCTCGTCTAACTATGGCTACACCTTC
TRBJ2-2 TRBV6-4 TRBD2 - CASSLADGTGELFF TGTGCCAGCAGTCTAGCGGATGGGACCGGGGAGCTGTTTTTT
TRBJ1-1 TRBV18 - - CASSPSVGTEAFF TGTGCCAGCTCACCGTCGGTAGGCACTGAAGCTTTCTTT
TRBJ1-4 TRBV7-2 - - CASSSFGGEKLFF TGTGCCAGCAGCTCCTTCGGGGGGGAAAAACTGTTTTTT
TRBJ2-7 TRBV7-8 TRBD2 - CASSPSGGPSYEQYF TGTGCCAGCAGCCCCAGCGGGGGGCCCTCCTACGAGCAGTACTTC
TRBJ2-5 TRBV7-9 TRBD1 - CASSLSWTGAQETQYF TGTGCCAGCAGCTTATCGTGGACAGGGGCACAAGAGACCCAGTACTTC
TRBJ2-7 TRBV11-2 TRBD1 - CASSLTGAGGFYEQYF TGTGCCAGCAGCTTAACCGGAGCAGGGGGATTCTACGAGCAGTACTTC
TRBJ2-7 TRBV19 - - CASSPGGGTYEQYF TGTGCCAGTAGCCCTGGAGGGGGTACCTACGAGCAGTACTTC
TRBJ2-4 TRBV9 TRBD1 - CASGGQGAQNIQYF TGTGCCAGCGGGGGACAGGGGGCCCAAAACATTCAGTACTTC
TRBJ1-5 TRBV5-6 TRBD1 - CASSLGGQGSNQPQHF TGTGCCAGCAGCTTGGGGGGACAGGGGTCGAATCAGCCCCAGCATTTT
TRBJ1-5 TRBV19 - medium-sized CASSPLTDPGNQPQHF TGTGCCAGTAGTCCCCTGACAGACCCAGGGAATCAGCCCCAGCATTTT
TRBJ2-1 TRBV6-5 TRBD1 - CASSYGQGKNEQFF TGTGCCAGCAGTTACGGACAGGGCAAAAATGAGCAGTTCTTC
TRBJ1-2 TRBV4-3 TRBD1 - CASSQGQGFGYTF TGCGCCAGCAGCCAGGGACAGGGCTTTGGCTACACCTTC
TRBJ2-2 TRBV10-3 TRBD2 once CAIRTLAGENTGELFF TGTGCCATCAGAACTCTAGCGGGAGAGAACACCGGGGAGCTGTTTTTT
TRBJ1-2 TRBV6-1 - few CASSEADSFYGYTF TGTGCCAGCAGTGAAGCTGACAGTTTCTATGGCTACACCTTC
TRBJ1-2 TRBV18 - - CASSPQGVDGYTF TGTGCCAGCTCACCACAAGGGGTGGATGGCTACACCTTC
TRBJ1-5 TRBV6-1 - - CASRGDGNSNQLQHF TGTGCCAGCAGAGGGGACGGAAATAGCAATCAGCTCCAGCATTTT
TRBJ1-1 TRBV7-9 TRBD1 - CASSQGGLMNTEAFF TGTGCCAGCAGCCAGGGGGGGCTAATGAACACTGAAGCTTTCTTT
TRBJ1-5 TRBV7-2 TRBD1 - CASSLGTGGHNQPQHF TGTGCCAGCAGCTTAGGGACAGGGGGCCACAATCAGCCCCAGCATTTT
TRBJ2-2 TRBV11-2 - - CASSLGDGLNTGELFF TGTGCCAGCAGCTTAGGGGACGGATTGAACACCGGGGAGCTGTTTTTT
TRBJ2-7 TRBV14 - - CASSHPGQGSYEQYF TGTGCCAGCAGCCACCCGGGACAAGGCTCCTACGAGCAGTACTTC
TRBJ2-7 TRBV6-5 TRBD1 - CASSFLGQGSHEQYF TGTGCCAGCAGTTTCCTCGGACAGGGATCCCACGAGCAGTACTTC